This entry features one T cell receptor (beta chain) sequence. As yet, its antigen is unknown. These data come from a study of blood T cells in healthy people across ages. Together with a sample-barcoded 5' primer, a J-beta primer mix was included in a second PCR lasting about 7 to 12 cycles. MiXCR, run by TCRdb on the 5' RACE reads, gives a single entry per CDR3 protein. In the table there are some 850,000 distinct CDR3 sequences, about a quarter of which are singletons. Overall study results and limits: Significant beta diversity loss was already apparent by age 40, declining roughly linearly. Expanded clonotype shifts may have been confounded, as the donors had an unknown CMV status.

The CDR3 consists of 14 residues. Trimming took 2 bases from V and 3 from J; bases not matched to a gene: 3. Germline CDR1 is MDHEN and CDR2 is SYDVKM. These data were also filed under a second study, of T cells of mothers and their children. This second study says: In cDNA synthesis, all of the extracted RNA was used at roughly 1.5 ug per 15 ul.

The origin of this receptor is a boy aged 5-17 years in good health. Sequences were obtained from blood. The chain employs TRBV28 and TRBJ1-2, with TRBD1 identical over 7 bases. CDR3 amino acids: CASSLGGTDYGYTF. CDR3 coding DNA: TGTGCCAGCAGTTTAGGGGGGACAGACTATGGCTACACCTTC.